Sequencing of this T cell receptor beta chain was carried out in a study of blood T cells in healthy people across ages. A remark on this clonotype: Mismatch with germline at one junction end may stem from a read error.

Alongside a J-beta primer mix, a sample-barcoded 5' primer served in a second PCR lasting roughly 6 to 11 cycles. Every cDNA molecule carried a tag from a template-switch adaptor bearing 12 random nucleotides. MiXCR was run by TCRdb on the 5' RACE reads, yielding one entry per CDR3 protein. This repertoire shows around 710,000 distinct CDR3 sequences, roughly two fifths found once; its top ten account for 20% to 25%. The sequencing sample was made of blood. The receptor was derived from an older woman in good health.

CDR3 protein: CAGSTGTSGVNTQYF. The CDR3 nucleotides read TGTGCCGGTAGTACAGGGACTAGCGGGGTTAATACGCAGTATTTT. The rearrangement links TRBV19 to TRBJ2-3, with 13 bases aligning to TRBD2. Germline V gene lookup returns CDR1 LNHDA and CDR2 SQIVND (reference sequence). The CDR3 is made up of 15 amino acids.